Presented here are 5 T cell receptor beta chains from one specimen sequenced in a study of T cell repertoires in cytomegalovirus infection. These receptors' targets are unknown. Using its own MiXCR run on the reads, TCRdb lists one record per CDR3 protein. The sample comprises some 920,000 distinct CDR3 sequences, around 31% of which are singletons, and over 13% rests with the top ten. The sequences come from cultured CD8+ T cells from PBMCs, collected from culture after CMV antigen stimulation. These receptors originate from a human donor in good health (CMV status not recorded). Some clones in this sample may be carry-over from other donors' samples.

The V and J genes are TRBV7-6 and TRBJ2-2; maybe TRBD2 (6 bases). Between the trimmed V and J ends, which lost 1 base and 2 bases, there was a span of 17 bases. The CDR3 sequence is 18 residues long. In germline, CDR1 is SGHVS, CDR2 FNYEAQ. Written as DNA, the CDR3 is TGTGCCAGCAGCTTAGGAGGCGGGGCCCTTATAAACACCGGGGAGCTGTTTTTT. Translation: CASSLGGGALINTGELFF. Based on the CDR3 plus reference TRBV7-6 and TRBJ2-2, the full variable domain is GAGVSQSPRYKVTKRGQDVALRCDPISGHVSLYWYRQALGQGPEFLTYFNYEAQQDKSGLPNDRFSAERPEGSISTLTIQRTEQRDSAMYRCASSLGGGALINTGELFFGEGSRLTVL.

V and J are TRBV27 and TRBJ2-1; D is possibly TRBD1 or TRBD2 (5 bases each). V was cut by 1 base and J by 8 bases, with 21 bases left in between. The V gene's germline CDR1 is MNHEY and CDR2 SMNVEV (reference sequence). The CDR3 consists of 17 residues. The DNA of the CDR3 is TGTGCCAGCAGTTTATATCCCAGGGCCTCTCCGGAGGATGAGCAGTTCTTC. Translation gives CASSLYPRASPEDEQFF.

The chain employs TRBV5-1 and TRBJ2-5; 8 nucleotides line up with TRBD1. Germline V gene data show CDR1 as SGHRS and CDR2 as YFSETQ. The CDR3 totals 14 residues. The V gene end was trimmed by 7 bases and the J gene end by 5 bases; junction bases not matched to a gene: 10. The CDR3 region is CASVDRGPGETQYF. In DNA, the CDR3 is TGCGCCAGCGTTGACAGGGGACCGGGGGAGACCCAGTACTTC.

The gene calls are TRBV2 and TRBJ2-1, with D possibly TRBD1 on 5 matching bases. V was pared by 10 bases and J by 0 bases, with 22 bases between. This CDR3 is built from 17 residues. Germline V lookup: CDR1 SNHLY, CDR2 FYNNEI. In DNA form, the CDR3 reads TGTGCCATCCTAGTCGGATGGGGCCGGAGCTCCTACAATGAGCAGTTCTTC. Its protein is CAILVGWGRSSYNEQFF.

This clonotype has only a few counts. This rearrangement joins TRBV7-8 to TRBJ2-1; D gene uncertain. CDR3 length: 13 amino acids. The germline V gene has CDR1 SGHVS and CDR2 FQNEAQ. The germline V and J ends were trimmed by 7 bases and 6 bases, with 13 bases remaining between them. The CDR3: CASMMTGVNEQFF. CDR3 nucleotides: TGTGCCAGCATGATGACTGGGGTCAATGAGCAGTTCTTC.